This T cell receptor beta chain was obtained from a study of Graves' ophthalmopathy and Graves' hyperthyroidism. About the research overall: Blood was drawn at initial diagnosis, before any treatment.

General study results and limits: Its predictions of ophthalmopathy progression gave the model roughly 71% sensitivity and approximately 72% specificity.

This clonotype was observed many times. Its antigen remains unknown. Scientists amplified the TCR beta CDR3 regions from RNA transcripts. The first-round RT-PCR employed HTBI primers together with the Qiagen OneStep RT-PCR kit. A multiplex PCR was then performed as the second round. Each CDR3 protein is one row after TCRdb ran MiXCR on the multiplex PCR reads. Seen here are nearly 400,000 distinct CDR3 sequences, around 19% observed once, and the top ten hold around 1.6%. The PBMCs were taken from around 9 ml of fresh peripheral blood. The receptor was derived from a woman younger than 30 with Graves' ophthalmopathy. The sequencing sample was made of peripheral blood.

The CDR3 DNA reads TGCAGTGCTAGAAACTCTAGCGCCCCCATAAACCGAGAGACCCAGTACTTC. It yields the protein CSARNSSAPINRETQYF. The chain is built from TRBV20-1 and TRBJ2-5; possible D gene TRBD2, 6 bases. Trimming shortened V by 2 bases and J by 4 bases, and 23 bases separated the two germline ends. Per germline, CDR1 DFQATT and CDR2 SNEGSKA (reference sequence). The CDR3 extends over 17 amino acids.